The present T cell receptor beta chain was sequenced within a study of T cells in Graves' hyperthyroidism and ophthalmopathy. Whole-study findings and limits: Among thyroid clonotypes expanded above 0.001, most also appeared in blood.

The study excluded patients with uncontrolled infection, other autoimmune disease, pregnancy or lactation. In making diagnoses, clinical symptoms, serum thyroxine and TRAb, thyroid ultrasound and orbital computed tomography were all used. Deletions cut 5 bases from V and 12 bases from J, with 19 bases between. Germline loops: CDR1 SGHTA, CDR2 FQGNSA. This CDR3 is built from 14 residues. Researchers amplified the TCR beta CDR3 regions from RNA transcripts. A first-round RT-PCR of the TCR CDR3 used the HTBI primer set. TCRdb redid the calling of the multiplex PCR reads with MiXCR, one entry per CDR3 protein. Of fewer than 450,000 distinct CDR3 sequences in the sample, around 15% were seen once. As for this clonotype: Its antigen is not known.

The sequenced sample was blood. The origin of this receptor is a woman aged 55-70 years with Graves' ophthalmopathy. This chain uses TRBV7-2 with TRBJ1-4, with D hard to call. The CDR3 protein is CASSPPGRKEELFF. The CDR3 DNA follows: TGTGCCAGCAGCCCGCCGGGTAGGAAGGAAGAACTGTTTTTT.